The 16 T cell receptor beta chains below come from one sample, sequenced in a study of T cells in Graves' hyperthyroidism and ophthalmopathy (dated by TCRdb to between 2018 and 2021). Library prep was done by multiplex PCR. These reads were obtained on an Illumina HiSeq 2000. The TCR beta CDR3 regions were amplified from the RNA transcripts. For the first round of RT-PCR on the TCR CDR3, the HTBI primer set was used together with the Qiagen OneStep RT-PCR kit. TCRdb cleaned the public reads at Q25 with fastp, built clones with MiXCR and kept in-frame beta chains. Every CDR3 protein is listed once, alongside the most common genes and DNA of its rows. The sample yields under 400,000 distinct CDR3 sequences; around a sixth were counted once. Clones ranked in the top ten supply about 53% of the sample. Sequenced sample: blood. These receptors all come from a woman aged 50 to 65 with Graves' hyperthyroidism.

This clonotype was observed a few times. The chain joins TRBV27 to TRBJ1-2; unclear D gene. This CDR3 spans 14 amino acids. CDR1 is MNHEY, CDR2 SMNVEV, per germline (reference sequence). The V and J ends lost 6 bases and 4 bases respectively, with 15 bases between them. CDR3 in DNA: TGTGCCAGCAGAACCGATGGAAACCTCTATGGCTACACCTTC. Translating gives CASRTDGNLYGYTF.

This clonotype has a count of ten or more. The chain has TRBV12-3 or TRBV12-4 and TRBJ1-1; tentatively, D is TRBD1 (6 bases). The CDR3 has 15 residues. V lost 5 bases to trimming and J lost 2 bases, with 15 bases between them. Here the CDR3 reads CASSRGQSQNTEAFF. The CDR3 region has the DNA TGTGCCAGCAGTCGCGGACAGTCGCAAAACACTGAAGCTTTCTTT.

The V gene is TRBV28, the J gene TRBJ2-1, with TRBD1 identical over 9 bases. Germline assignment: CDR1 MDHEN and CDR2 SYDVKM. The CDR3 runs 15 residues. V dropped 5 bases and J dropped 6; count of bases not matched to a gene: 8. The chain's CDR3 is CASSPGTGKSNEQFF. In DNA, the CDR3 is TGTGCCAGCAGTCCCGGGACAGGGAAGAGCAATGAGCAGTTCTTC.

CDR3 nucleotides: TGTGCCAGTAGTATAGAGGGGCCAGGCAGGGGTGAGCAGTTCTTC. It specifies CASSIEGPGRGEQFF. This chain uses TRBV19 with TRBJ2-1; tentatively, D is TRBD1 (6 bases). CDR3 length equals 15 residues. V gave up 0 bases and J gave up 9 bases, with 15 bases separating them. From germline, CDR1 is LNHDA and CDR2 SQIVND (reference sequence).

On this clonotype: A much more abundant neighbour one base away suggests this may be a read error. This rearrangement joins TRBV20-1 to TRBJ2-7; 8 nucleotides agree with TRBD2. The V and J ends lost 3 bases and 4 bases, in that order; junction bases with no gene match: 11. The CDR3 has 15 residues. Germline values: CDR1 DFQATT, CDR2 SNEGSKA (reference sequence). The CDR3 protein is CSASSPSGSRYEQYF. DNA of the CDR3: TGCAGTGCTAGTTCCCCCAGCGGGAGTAGATACGAGCAGTACTTC.

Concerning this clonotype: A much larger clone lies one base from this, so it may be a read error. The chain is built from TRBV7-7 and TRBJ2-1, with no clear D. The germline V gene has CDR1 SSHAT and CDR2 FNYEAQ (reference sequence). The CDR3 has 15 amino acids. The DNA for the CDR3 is TGTGCTAGCAGCTTAGGTTTTGGCGAATACAATGAGCAGTTCTTC. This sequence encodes CASSLGFGEYNEQFF.

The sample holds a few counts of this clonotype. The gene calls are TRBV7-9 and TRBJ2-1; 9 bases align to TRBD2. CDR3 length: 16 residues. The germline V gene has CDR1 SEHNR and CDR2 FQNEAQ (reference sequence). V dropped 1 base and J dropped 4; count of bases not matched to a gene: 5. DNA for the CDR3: TGTGCCAGCAGCTTAGGCCCTAGCGGGGTTTACAATGAGCAGTTCTTC. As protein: CASSLGPSGVYNEQFF.

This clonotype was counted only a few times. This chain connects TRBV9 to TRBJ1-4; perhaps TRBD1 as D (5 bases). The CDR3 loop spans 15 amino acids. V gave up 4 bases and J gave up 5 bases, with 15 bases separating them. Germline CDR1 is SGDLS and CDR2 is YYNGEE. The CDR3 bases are TGTGCCAGCAGCCTTCAGGGAGGAGGGAATGAAAAACTGTTTTTT. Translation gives CASSLQGGGNEKLFF.

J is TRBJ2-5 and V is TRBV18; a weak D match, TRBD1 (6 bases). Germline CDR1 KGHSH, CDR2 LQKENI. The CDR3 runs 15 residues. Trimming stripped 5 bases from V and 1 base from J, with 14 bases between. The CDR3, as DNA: TGTGCCAGCTCATTGACAGGAGAACTCCAAGAGACCCAGTACTTC. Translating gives CASSLTGELQETQYF.

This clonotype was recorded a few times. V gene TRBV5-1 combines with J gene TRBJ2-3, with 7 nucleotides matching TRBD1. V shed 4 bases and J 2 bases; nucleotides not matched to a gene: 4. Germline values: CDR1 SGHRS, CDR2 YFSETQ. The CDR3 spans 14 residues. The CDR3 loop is CASSTGQDTDTQYF. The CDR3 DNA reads TGCGCCAGCAGCACCGGACAGGACACAGATACGCAGTATTTT.

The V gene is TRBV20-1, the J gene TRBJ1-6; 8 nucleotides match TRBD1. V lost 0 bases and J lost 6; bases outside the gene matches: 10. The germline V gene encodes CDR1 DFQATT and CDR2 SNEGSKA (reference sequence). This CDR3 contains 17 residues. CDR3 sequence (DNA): TGCAGTGCTAGAGATTTCCAGACAGGGGACCGTAATTCACCCCTCCACTTT. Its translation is CSARDFQTGDRNSPLHF.

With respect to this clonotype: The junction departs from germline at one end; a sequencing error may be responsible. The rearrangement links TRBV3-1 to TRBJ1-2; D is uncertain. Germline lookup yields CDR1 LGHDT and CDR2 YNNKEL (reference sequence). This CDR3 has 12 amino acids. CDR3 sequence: CASSQDVGGCTF. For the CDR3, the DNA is TGTGCCAGCAGCCAAGATGTGGGCGGCTGCACCTTC.

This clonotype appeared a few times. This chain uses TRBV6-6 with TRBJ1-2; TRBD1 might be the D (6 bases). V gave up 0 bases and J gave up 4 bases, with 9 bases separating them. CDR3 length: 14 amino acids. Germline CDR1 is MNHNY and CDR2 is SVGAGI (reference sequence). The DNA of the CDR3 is TGTGCCAGCAGTTACTCCACAGGGCTCTATGGCTACACCTTC. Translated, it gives CASSYSTGLYGYTF.

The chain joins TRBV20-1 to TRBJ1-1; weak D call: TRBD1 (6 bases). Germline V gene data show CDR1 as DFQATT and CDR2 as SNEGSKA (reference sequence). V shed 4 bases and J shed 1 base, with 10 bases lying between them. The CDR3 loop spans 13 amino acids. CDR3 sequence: CSATIQGNTEAFF. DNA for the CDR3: TGCAGTGCTACTATACAGGGGAACACTGAAGCTTTCTTT.

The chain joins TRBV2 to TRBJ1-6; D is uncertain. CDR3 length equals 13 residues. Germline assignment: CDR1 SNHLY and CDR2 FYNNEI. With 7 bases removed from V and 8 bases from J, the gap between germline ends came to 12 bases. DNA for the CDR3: TGTGCCAGCACGGACGGGATGTATTCACCCCTCCACTTT. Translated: CASTDGMYSPLHF.

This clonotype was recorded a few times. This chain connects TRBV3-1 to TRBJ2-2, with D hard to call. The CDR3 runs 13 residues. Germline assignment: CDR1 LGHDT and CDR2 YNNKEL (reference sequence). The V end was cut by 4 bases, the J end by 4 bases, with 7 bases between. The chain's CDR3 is CASSPMGTGELFF. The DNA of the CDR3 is TGTGCCAGCAGCCCCATGGGCACCGGGGAGCTGTTTTTT.